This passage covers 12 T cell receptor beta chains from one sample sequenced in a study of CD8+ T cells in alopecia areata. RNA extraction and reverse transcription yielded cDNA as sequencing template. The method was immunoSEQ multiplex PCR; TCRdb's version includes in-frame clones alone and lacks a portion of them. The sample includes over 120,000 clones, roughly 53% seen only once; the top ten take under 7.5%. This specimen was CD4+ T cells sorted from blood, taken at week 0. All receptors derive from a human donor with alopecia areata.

The CDR3 sequence is CASSLPQGTEAFF. CDR3 sequence (DNA): TGCGCCAGCAGCTTGCCACAGGGGACTGAAGCTTTCTTT. This rearrangement joins TRBV5-1 to TRBJ1-1; 7 positions agree with TRBD1. Trimming at V came to 1 base and at J to 5 bases, leaving 2 bases not matched to a gene. This CDR3 is 13 amino acids long. Per the germline V gene, CDR1 is SGHRS and CDR2 is YFSETQ. Using reference TRBV5-1 and TRBJ1-1 for the parts outside the CDR3, the full variable domain is KAGVTQTPRYLIKTRGQQVTLSCSPISGHRSVSWYQQTPGQGLQFLFEYFSETQRNKGNFPGRFSGRQFSNSRSEMNVSTLELGDSALYLCASSLPQGTEAFFGQGTRLTVV.

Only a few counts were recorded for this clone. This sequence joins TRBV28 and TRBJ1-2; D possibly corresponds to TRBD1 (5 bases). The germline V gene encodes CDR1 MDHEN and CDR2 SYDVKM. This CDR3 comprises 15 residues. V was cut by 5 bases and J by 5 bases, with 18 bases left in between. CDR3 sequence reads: CASSLPPGWGYGYTF. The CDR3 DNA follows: TGTGCCAGCAGTCTCCCCCCAGGGTGGGGGTATGGCTACACCTTC.

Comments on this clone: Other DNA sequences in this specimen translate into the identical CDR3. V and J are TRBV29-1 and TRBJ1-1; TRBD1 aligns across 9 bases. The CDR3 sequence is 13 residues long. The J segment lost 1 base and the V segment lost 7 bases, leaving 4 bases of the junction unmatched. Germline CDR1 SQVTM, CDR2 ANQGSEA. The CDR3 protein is CSAGQGRNTEAFF. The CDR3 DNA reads TGCAGCGCTGGACAGGGGAGGAACACTGAAGCTTTCTTT.

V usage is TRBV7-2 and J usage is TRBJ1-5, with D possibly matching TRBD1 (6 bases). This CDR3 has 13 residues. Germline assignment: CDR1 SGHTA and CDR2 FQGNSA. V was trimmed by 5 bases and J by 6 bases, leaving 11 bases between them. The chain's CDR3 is CASSLTGSQPQHF. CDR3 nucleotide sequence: TGTGCCAGCAGCCTAACAGGGAGTCAGCCCCAGCATTTT.

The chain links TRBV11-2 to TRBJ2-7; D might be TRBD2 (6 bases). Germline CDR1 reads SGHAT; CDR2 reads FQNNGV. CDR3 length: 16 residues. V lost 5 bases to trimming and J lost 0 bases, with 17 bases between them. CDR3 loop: CASSPGGRGGSYEQYF. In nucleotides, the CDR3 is TGTGCCAGCAGCCCCGGGGGTAGGGGTGGCTCCTACGAGCAGTACTTC. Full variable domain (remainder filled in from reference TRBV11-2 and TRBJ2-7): EAGVAQSPRYKIIEKRQSVAFWCNPISGHATLYWYQQILGQGPKLLIQFQNNGVVDDSQLPKDRFSAERLKGVDSTLKIQPAKLEDSAVYLCASSPGGRGGSYEQYFGPGTRLTVT.

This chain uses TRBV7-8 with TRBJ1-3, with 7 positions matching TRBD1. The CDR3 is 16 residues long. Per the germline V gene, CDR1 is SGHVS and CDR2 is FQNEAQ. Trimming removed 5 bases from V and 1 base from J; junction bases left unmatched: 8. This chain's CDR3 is CASSPSTGWSGNTIYF. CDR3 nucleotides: TGTGCCAGCAGCCCCTCGACAGGGTGGTCTGGAAACACCATATATTTT.

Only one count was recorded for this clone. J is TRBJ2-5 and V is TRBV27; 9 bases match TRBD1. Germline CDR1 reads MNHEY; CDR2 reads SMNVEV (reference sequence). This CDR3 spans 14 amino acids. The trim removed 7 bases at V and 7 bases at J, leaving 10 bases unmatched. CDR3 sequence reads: CASKPTGGLGTQYF. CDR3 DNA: TGTGCCAGCAAACCGACAGGGGGTCTGGGGACCCAGTACTTC.

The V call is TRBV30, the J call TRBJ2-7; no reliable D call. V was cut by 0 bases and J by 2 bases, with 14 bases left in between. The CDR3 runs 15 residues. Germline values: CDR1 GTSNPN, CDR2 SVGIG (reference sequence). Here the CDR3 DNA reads TGTGCCTGGAGTGTGGGGTGGGGAACCCCCTACGAGCAGTACTTC. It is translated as CAWSVGWGTPYEQYF.

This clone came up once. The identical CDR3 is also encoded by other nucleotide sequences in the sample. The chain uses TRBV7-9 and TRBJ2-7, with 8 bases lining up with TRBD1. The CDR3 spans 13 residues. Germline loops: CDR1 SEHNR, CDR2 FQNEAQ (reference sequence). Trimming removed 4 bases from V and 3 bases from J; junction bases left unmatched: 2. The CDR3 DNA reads TGTGCCAGCAGCTCTACAGGGGGCTACGAGCAGTACTTC. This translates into CASSSTGGYEQYF.

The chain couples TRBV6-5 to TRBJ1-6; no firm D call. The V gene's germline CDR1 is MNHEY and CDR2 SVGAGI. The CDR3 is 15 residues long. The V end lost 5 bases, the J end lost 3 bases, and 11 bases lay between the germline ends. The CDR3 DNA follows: TGTGCCAGCAGTCTTGGCAGGAGCTATAATTCACCCCTCCACTTT. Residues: CASSLGRSYNSPLHF.

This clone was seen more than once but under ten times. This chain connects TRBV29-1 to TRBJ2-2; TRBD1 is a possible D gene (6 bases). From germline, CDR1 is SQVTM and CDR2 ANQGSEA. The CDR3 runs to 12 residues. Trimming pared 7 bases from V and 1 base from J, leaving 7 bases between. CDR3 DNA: TGCAGCGGGGGACAGAACACCGGGGAGCTGTTTTTT. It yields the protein CSGGQNTGELFF.

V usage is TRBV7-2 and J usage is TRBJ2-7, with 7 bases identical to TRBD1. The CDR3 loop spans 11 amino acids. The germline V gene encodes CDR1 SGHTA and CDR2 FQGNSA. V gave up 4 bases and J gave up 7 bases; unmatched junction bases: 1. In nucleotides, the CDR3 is TGTGCCAGCAGCTCGGACAGGGAGCAGTACTTC. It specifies CASSSDREQYF.